This T cell receptor beta chain was sequenced for a study of siplizumab effects on memory and regulatory T cells. The study, taken as a whole, reports: Whether proliferating Tregs in siplizumab cultures suppress was not functionally confirmed. Proliferating clones, CD4+ or CD8+, lacked an assignable naive or memory phenotype in roughly 80-96% of cases. The mapping of alloreactive clones to unstimulated subsets covered only a minor fraction of them.

Points on this clone: Its specificity is not known.

The germline V gene has CDR1 MNHNS and CDR2 SASEGT. The V end was cut by 0 bases, the J end by 8 bases, with 11 bases between. The CDR3 loop spans 15 amino acids. Assays examined 90,000 to 100,000 TCR templates per sample. Some clones are missing from TCRdb's copy, which holds only in-frame ones; the method was immunoSEQ multiplex PCR. The data contain around 100,000 clones, roughly 94% of them singletons. This TCR came from a human donor in good health. The chain recombines TRBV6-1 with TRBJ1-6, with D unresolved. Sequenced: non-Treg CD4+ T cells sorted from blood. CDR3 nucleotides: TGTGCCAGCAGTGAAGCGCTTCAAGGGTATTCACCCCTCCACTTT. Amino acid sequence: CASSEALQGYSPLHF.